This TCR beta chain comes out of a study of T cell repertoires in cytomegalovirus infection. As for the study in general: In the study, CMV epitopes included recently identified HLA-C-restricted and well-studied HLA-B-restricted ones. Public TCR beta signatures marked donors with CMV infection and the matching HLA.

Per the germline V gene, CDR1 is SEHNR and CDR2 is FQNEAQ (reference sequence). V lost 4 bases to trimming and J lost 2 bases, with 16 bases between them. The CDR3 is 16 residues long. TCRdb itself ran the reads through MiXCR, one entry per CDR3 protein. Of around 360,000 distinct CDR3 sequences in the sample, about 35% were seen once. Study-level findings and limits: There were HLA-C-restricted CMV-specific TCR beta clonotypes dominating the ex vivo response. Identification of carriers of CMV plus the relevant HLA was performed using cumulative public TCR beta family frequency.

Comments on this clonotype: Its antigen is as yet unknown.

This sequence joins TRBV7-9 and TRBJ2-3, with a possible D match to TRBD2 (5 bases). The sample here was cultured PBMCs, taken from culture after CMV antigen stimulation. The TCR originated in a human donor in good health (CMV status not recorded). Some clones in this sample may be carry-over from other donors' samples. CDR3 nucleotide sequence: TGTGCCAGCAGCTCAAACCGGGGAAGCACCACAGATACGCAGTATTTT. As protein: CASSSNRGSTTDTQYF.